This TCR beta chain was identified in a study of blood T cells in healthy people across ages. Points from the study as a whole: Total diversity from one million sequenced T cells was likely underestimated.

The second PCR ran roughly 6 to 12 cycles with a sample-barcoded 5' primer and J-beta primers. All samples yielded 3 million or more CDR3-containing paired-end reads. Each CDR3 protein is one row after TCRdb ran MiXCR on the 5' RACE reads. The sample has fewer than 800,000 distinct CDR3 sequences, approximately 21% seen once. Concerning this clonotype itself: What it binds is unknown.

CDR1 DFQATT and CDR2 SNEGSKA come from the germline V gene (reference sequence). The CDR3 is 14 residues long. V dropped 3 bases and J dropped 0 bases, with 8 bases sitting between them. The chain is built from TRBV20-1 and TRBJ2-2; D unclear. Sequencing used blood. This sequence was found in a man in his 70s in good health. The CDR3 nucleotides are TGCAGTGCTAGTGATGAGCCGAACACCGGGGAGCTGTTTTTT. Its translation is CSASDEPNTGELFF.